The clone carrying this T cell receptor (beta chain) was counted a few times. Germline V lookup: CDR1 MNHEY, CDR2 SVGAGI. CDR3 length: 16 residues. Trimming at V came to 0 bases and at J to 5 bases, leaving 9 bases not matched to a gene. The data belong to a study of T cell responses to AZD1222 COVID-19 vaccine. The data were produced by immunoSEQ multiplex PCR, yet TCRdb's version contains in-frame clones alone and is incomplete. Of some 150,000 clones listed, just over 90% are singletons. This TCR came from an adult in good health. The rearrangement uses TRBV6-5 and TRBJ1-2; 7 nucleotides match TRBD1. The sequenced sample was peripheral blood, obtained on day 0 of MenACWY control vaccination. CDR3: CASSYSPAGGRYGYTF. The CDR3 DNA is TGTGCCAGCAGTTACTCGCCGGCAGGGGGGAGATATGGCTACACCTTC.